Listed here are 9 T cell receptor beta chains from one sample, sequenced in a study of CD8 T cells in ankylosing spondylitis. Study-wide results and limits: Within ankylosing spondylitis blood, a TCR beta motif made up of several highly homologous variants appeared to be characteristic.

TCRdb re-called the 5' RACE reads through MiXCR, storing one row per CDR3 protein. The repertoire holds about 500,000 distinct CDR3 sequences, about 13% seen once, with under 7.5% in the top ten. The antigens of these receptors remain unknown. The sequencing sample was made of blood, either unsorted or a sorted T cell fraction (not recorded which). These receptors all stem from a male donor with ankylosing spondylitis.

The CDR3 loop reads CASSAGLAAGGHQETQYF. In DNA form, the CDR3 reads TGTGCCAGCAGTGCCGGACTAGCGGCCGGTGGGCACCAAGAGACCCAGTACTTC. This chain uses TRBV2 with TRBJ2-5; 10 bases are shared with TRBD2. Germline CDR1 reads SNHLY; CDR2 reads FYNNEI. The CDR3 extends over 18 amino acids. Trimming took 4 bases from V and 0 from J; bases not matched to a gene: 11.

The genes are TRBV2 and TRBJ2-3; 8 positions agree with TRBD1. The CDR3 is 14 amino acids. Germline CDR1 and CDR2: SNHLY and FYNNEI. V trimming: 6 bases; J trimming: 6 bases; junction bases outside the gene matches: 8. CDR3 coding DNA: TGTGCCAGCAGCTACGGACAGGGTGGGGATACGCAGTATTTT. It encodes CASSYGQGGDTQYF.

This clonotype was seen a few times. The gene calls are TRBV15 and TRBJ1-4; a weak D match, TRBD1 (6 bases). This CDR3 is built from 14 residues. CDR1 and CDR2 (germline): LNHNV, YYDKDF (reference sequence). V shed 0 bases and J shed 8 bases, with 10 bases lying between them. In DNA form, the CDR3 reads TGTGCCACCAGCAGAGAGCACAGGGACGAAAAACTGTTTTTT. The encoded protein is CATSREHRDEKLFF.

This clonotype has just a few counts. The chain employs TRBV2 and TRBJ2-1, with TRBD2 as a possible D gene (5 bases). From germline, CDR1 is SNHLY and CDR2 FYNNEI. CDR3 length: 13 amino acids. V was shortened by 5 bases and J by 5 bases, with 10 bases between the two germline ends. CDR3 bases: TGTGCCAGCAGTTCTGGACTTGACAATGAGCAGTTCTTC. Translating gives CASSSGLDNEQFF.

The rearrangement uses TRBV11-2 and TRBJ2-3, with D uncertain. CDR1 and CDR2 (germline): SGHAT, FQNNGV. V was shortened by 0 bases and J by 2 bases, with 9 bases between the two germline ends. This CDR3 is built from 15 residues. The CDR3 bases are TGTGCCAGCAGCTTAGATAGAAGCGACACAGATACGCAGTATTTT. Its translation: CASSLDRSDTDTQYF.

This clonotype has more than one count but fewer than ten. This chain connects TRBV11-2 to TRBJ1-2; D gene ambiguous. Germline-derived CDR1 and CDR2 are SGHAT and FQNNGV. The V end was cut by 1 base, the J end by 5 bases, with 11 bases between. CDR3 length: 14 residues. CDR3 in amino acids: CASSLVFYGYGYTF. CDR3 nucleotide sequence: TGTGCCAGCAGCTTAGTCTTCTATGGGTATGGCTACACCTTC.

The chain employs TRBV7-9 and TRBJ2-5; TRBD1 is a possible D gene (6 bases). The CDR3 covers 15 residues. Germline values: CDR1 SEHNR, CDR2 FQNEAQ (reference sequence). The V and J ends lost 4 bases and 1 base respectively, with 13 bases between them. CDR3 sequence (DNA): TGTGCCAGCAGCTCCCGGCAGGGGTTCCAAGAGACCCAGTACTTC. Its translation is CASSSRQGFQETQYF. Full variable domain (rest looked up from reference TRBV7-9 and TRBJ2-5): DTGVSQNPRHKITKRGQNVTFRCDPISEHNRLYWYRQTLGQGPEFLTYFQNEAQLEKSRLLSDRFSAERPKGSFSTLEIQRTEQGDSAMYLCASSSRQGFQETQYFGPGTRLLVL.

This clonotype has just a few counts. This chain uses TRBV5-1 with TRBJ1-2; D unclear. The CDR3 is 14 residues long. Trimming removed 0 bases from V and 2 bases from J, with 8 bases in between. From germline, CDR1 is SGHRS and CDR2 YFSETQ. CDR3 coding DNA: TGCGCCAGCAGCTTGGAAGGCTTCAACTATGGCTACACCTTC. Translation: CASSLEGFNYGYTF.

The chain links TRBV11-3 to TRBJ2-1; D not resolved. The CDR3 runs 16 residues. The V end was cut by 0 bases, the J end by 7 bases, with 16 bases between. In germline, CDR1 is SGHNT, CDR2 YENEEA. The CDR3 loop is CASSLESALFGNEQFF. CDR3 nucleotide sequence: TGTGCCAGCAGCTTAGAAAGCGCACTGTTTGGAAATGAGCAGTTCTTC.